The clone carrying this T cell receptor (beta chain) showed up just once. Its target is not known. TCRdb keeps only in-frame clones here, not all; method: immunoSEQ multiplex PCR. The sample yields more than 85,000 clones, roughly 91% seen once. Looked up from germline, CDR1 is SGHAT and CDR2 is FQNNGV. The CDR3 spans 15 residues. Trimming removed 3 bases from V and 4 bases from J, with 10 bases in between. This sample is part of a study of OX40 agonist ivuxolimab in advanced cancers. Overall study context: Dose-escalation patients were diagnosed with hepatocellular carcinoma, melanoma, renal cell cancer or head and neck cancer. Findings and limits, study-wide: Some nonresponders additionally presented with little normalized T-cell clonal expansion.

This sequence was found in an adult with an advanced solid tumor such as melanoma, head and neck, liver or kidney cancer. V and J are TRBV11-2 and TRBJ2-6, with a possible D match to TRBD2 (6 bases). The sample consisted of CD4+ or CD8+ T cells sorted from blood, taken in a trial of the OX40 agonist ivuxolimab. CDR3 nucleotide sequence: TGTGCCAGCAGCTTCGGGGGATCCGGGGCCAACGTCCTGACTTTC. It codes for CASSFGGSGANVLTF.